The present T cell receptor (beta chain) was sequenced within a study of T cells in Graves' hyperthyroidism and ophthalmopathy. Template material for amplifying TCR beta CDR3 regions consisted of RNA transcripts. HTBI primers drove first-round RT-PCR of the TCR CDR3. TCRdb ran MiXCR on the multiplex PCR reads and lists one entry per CDR3 protein. The sample records some 320,000 distinct CDR3 sequences, roughly an eighth being singletons. In the ophthalmopathy cohort, Clinical Activity Score was at least 3, NOSPECS grade at least 4, and duration under 3 months. Isolation of PBMCs was performed on 8.5 to 10 ml fresh peripheral blood. About this clonotype itself: Its matching antigen is unknown.

Regarding the study as a whole: Most thyroid clonotypes that were expanded above 0.001 also turned up in blood.

The CDR3 contains 17 residues. Germline trimming cut 2 bases from V and 4 bases from J; bases unmatched to any gene: 15. Per germline, CDR1 GTSNPN and CDR2 SVGIG (reference sequence). The receptor was isolated from a woman aged 40 to 49 with Graves' ophthalmopathy. This sequence joins TRBV30 and TRBJ1-1; 8 nucleotides match TRBD1. What was sequenced was blood. In DNA form, the CDR3 reads TGTGCCTGGAGTTGGGGACAGGCCCCGACTTCGACCACTGAAGCTTTCTTT. It codes for CAWSWGQAPTSTTEAFF.